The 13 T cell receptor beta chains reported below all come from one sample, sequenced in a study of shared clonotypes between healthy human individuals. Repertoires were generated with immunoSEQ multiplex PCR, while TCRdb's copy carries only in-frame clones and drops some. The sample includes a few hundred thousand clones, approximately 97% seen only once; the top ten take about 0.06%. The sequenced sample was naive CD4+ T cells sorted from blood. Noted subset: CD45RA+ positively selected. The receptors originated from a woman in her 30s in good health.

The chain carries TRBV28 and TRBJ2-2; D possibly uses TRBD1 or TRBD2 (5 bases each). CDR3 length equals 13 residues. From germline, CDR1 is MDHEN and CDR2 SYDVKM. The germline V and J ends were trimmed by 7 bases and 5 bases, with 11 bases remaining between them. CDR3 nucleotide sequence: TGTGCCAGCATTCGAGGGGTAACCGGGGAGCTGTTTTTT. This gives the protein CASIRGVTGELFF.

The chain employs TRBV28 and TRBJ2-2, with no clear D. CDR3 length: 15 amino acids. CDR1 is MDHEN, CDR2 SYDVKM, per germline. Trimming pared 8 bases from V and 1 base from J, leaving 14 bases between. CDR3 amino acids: CASRPGQENTGELFF. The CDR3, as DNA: TGTGCCAGCCGCCCGGGCCAGGAGAACACCGGGGAGCTGTTTTTT.

The CDR3, as DNA: TGTGCCAGCAGTAAGGGACAGCTAAGCACAGATACGCAGTATTTT. Translated: CASSKGQLSTDTQYF. The gene calls are TRBV6-6 and TRBJ2-3; 7 bases fit TRBD1. Germline V gene lookup returns CDR1 MNHNY and CDR2 SVGAGI (reference sequence). Trimming cost V 5 bases and J 0 bases; bases outside gene matches: 5. There are 15 residues in the CDR3.

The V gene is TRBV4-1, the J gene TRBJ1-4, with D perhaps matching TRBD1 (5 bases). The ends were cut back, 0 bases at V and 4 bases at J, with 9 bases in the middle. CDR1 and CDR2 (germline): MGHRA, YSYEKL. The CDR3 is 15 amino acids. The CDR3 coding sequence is TGCGCCAGCAGCCAAGACGACAGTCGTAATGAAAAACTGTTTTTT. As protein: CASSQDDSRNEKLFF.

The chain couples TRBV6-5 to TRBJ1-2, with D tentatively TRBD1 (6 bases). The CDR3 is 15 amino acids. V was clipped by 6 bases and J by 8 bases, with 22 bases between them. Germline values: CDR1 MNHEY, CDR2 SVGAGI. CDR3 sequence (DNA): TGTGCCAGCAGGAGGGGGATACGGGTATCATGGGGCTACACCTTC. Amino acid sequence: CASRRGIRVSWGYTF.

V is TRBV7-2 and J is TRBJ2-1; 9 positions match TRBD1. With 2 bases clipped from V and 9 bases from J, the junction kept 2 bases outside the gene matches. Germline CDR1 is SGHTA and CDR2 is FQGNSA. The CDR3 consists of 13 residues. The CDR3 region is CASSLTGGSEQFF. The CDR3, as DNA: TGTGCCAGCAGCTTAACAGGGGGCTCTGAGCAGTTCTTC.

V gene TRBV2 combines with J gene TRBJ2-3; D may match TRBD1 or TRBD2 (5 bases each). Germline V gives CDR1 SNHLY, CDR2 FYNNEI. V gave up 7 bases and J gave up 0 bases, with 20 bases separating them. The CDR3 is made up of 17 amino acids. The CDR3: CASIQLAGTPSTDTQYF. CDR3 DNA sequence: TGTGCCAGCATCCAATTAGCTGGGACCCCTAGCACAGATACGCAGTATTTT.

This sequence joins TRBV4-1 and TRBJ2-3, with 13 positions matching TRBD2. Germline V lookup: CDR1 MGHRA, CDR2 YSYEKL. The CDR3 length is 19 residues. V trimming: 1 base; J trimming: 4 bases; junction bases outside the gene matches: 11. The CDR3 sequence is CASSQATGTSGTNSDTQYF. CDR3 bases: TGCGCCAGCAGCCAAGCAACCGGGACTAGCGGGACCAACTCAGATACGCAGTATTTT.

The CDR3: CASRKQGTNEKLFF. DNA of the CDR3: TGTGCCAGCAGAAAACAGGGGACTAATGAAAAACTGTTTTTT. The chain recombines TRBV2 with TRBJ1-4, with 7 bases that match TRBD1. CDR1 is SNHLY and CDR2 is FYNNEI in the germline V gene. V lost 6 bases, J lost 2 bases, and 3 bases stayed unmatched. CDR3 length: 14 residues. Supplemented by reference TRBV2 and TRBJ1-4, the full variable domain reads EPEVTQTPSHQVTQMGQEVILRCVPISNHLYFYWYRQILGQKVEFLVSFYNNEISEKSEIFDDQFSVERPDGSNFTLKIRSTKLEDSAMYFCASRKQGTNEKLFFGSGTQLSVL.

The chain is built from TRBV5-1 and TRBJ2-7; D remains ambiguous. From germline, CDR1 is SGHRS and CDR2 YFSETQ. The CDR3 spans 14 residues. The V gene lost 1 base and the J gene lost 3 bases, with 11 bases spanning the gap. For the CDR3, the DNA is TGCGCCAGCAGCTTGATCGGGCCTGACTACGAGCAGTACTTC. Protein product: CASSLIGPDYEQYF.

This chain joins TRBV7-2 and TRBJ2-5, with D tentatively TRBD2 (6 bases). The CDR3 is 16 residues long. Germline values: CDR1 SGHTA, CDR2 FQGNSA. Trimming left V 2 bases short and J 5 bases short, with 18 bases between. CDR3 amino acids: CASSLSSGGSGETQYF. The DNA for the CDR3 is TGTGCCAGCAGCTTATCGAGCGGAGGGTCTGGGGAGACCCAGTACTTC. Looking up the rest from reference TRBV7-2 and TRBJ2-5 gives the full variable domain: GAGVSQSPSNKVTEKGKDVELRCDPISGHTALYWYRQSLGQGLEFLIYFQGNSAPDKSGLPSDRFSAERTGGSVSTLTIQRTQQEDSAVYLCASSLSSGGSGETQYFGPGTRLLVL.

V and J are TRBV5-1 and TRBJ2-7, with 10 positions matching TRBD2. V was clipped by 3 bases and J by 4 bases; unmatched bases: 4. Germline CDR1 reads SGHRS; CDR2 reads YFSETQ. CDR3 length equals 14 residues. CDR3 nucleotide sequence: TGCGCCAGCAGCTCTAGCGGGGGAGCTTACGAGCAGTACTTC. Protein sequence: CASSSSGGAYEQYF.

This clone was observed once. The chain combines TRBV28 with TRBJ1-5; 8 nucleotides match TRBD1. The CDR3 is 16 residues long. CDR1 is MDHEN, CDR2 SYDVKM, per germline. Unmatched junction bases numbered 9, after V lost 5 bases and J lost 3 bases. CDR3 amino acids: CASSHTAGQDNQPQHF. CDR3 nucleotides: TGTGCCAGCAGTCATACCGCGGGACAGGACAATCAGCCCCAGCATTTT.